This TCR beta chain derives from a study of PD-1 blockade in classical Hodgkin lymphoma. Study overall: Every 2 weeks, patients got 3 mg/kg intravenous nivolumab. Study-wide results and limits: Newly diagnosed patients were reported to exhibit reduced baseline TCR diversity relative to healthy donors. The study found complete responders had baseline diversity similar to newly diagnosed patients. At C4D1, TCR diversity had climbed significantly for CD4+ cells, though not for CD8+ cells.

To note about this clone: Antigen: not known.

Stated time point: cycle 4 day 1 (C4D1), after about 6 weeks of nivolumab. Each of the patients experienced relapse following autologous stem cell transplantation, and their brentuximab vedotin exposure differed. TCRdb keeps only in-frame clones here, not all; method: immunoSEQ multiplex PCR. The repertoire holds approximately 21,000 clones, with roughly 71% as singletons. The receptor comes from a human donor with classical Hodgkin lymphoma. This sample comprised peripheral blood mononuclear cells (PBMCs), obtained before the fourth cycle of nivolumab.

CDR3 residues: CASSLEGQGLEAFF. The CDR3 DNA reads TGCGCCAGCAGCTTGGAGGGACAGGGGCTTGAAGCTTTCTTT. The genes are TRBV5-1 and TRBJ1-1; 10 bases are shared with TRBD1. This CDR3 comprises 14 residues. Germline CDR1 and CDR2: SGHRS and YFSETQ. With V trimmed by 0 bases and J by 7 bases, 3 bases remained unmatched.